This T cell receptor beta chain came from a study of blood T cell repertoires in COVID-19. Study-level information: Researchers got acute and convalescent COVID-19 samples from the United States, Italy and Spain.

Residents of about two dozen US areas, aged roughly 18 to 89 years, made up the participants. Trimming pared 5 bases from V and 10 bases from J, leaving 23 bases between. This CDR3 contains 15 residues. Germline-derived CDR1 and CDR2 are SGHTA and FQGNSA. Original processing methods: Estimation of nucleated cell counts relied on the amplification of reference gene primers. Repertoires were generated with immunoSEQ multiplex PCR, while TCRdb's copy carries only in-frame clones and drops some. V, J and clone size reflect that table, while D and trimming were determined from the DNA. The sample yields hundreds of thousands of clones, 70% to 90% seen once.

The clonotype was recovered from a woman aged 18-29 years who had been exposed to COVID-19. The rearrangement uses TRBV7-2 and TRBJ1-2; maybe TRBD1 (6 bases). Sequencing used PBMCs or T cells enriched from blood (not recorded which). The CDR3 sequence: CASSPGGGLPPTYTF. CDR3 bases: TGTGCCAGCAGCCCTGGGGGGGGCCTACCACCCACCTACACCTTC.